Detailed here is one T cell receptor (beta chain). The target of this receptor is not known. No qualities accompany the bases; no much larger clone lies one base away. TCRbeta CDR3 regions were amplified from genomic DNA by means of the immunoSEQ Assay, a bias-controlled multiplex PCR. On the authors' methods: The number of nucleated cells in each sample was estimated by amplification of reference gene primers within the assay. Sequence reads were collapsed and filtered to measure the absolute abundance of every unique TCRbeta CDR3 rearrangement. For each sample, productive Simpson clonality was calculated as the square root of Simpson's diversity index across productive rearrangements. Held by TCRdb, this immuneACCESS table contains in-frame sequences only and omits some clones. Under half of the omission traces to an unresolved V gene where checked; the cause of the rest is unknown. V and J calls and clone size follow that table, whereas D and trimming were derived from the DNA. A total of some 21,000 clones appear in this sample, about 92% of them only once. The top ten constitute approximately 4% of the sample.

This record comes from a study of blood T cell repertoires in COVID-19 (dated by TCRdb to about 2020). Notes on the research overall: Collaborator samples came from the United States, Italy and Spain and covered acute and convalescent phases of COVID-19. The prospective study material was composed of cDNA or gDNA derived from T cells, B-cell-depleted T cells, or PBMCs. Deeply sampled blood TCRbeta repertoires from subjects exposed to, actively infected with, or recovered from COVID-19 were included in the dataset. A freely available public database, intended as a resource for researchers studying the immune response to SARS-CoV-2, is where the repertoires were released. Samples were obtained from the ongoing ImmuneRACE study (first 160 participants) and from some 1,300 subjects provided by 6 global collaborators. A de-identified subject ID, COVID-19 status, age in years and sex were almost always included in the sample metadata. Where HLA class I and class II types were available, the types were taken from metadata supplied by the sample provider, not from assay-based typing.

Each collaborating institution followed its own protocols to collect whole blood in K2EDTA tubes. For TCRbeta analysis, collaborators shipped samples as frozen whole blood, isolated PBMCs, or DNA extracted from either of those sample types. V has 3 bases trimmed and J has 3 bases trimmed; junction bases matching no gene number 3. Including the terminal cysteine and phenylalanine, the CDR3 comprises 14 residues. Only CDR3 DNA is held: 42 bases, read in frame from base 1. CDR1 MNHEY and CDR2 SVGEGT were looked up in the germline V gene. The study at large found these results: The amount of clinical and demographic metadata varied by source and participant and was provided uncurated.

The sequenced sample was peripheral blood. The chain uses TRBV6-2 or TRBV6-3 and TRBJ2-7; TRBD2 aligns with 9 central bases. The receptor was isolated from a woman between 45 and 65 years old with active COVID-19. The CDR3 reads CASSYLAGYYEQYF. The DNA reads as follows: TGTGCCAGCAGTTATCTAGCGGGATACTACGAGCAGTACTTC.